Below, 27 T cell receptor beta chains from the same sample are listed, as sequenced in a study of T cell responses to AZD1222 COVID-19 vaccine. Method: immunoSEQ multiplex PCR; TCRdb's copy keeps in-frame clones and lacks some. The sample carries some 170,000 clones, approximately 90% recorded once. Material: peripheral blood, obtained 28 days after the second AZD1222 dose. The source is an adult who received the AZD1222 COVID-19 vaccine.

The gene calls are TRBV7-8 and TRBJ1-4; TRBD1 is a possible D gene (6 bases). Trimming stripped 1 base from V and 8 bases from J, with 11 bases between. CDR3 size: 14 residues. Per germline, CDR1 SGHVS and CDR2 FQNEAQ. CDR3 nucleotides: TGTGCCAGCAGCTTAGACAGGGTTGGAGAAAAACTGTTTTTT. Protein product: CASSLDRVGEKLFF.

The V call is TRBV6-5, the J call TRBJ2-1, with D possibly matching TRBD1 (5 bases). The germline CDR1 and CDR2 sequences are MNHEY and SVGAGI. This CDR3 has 13 amino acids. Trimming stripped 0 bases from V and 7 bases from J, with 7 bases between. The CDR3 loop is CASSYSQGNEQFF. CDR3 DNA: TGTGCCAGCAGTTACTCTCAGGGTAATGAGCAGTTCTTC.

The chain uses TRBV2 and TRBJ1-1; no definite D call. The V and J ends lost 10 bases and 1 base respectively, with 13 bases between them. In germline, CDR1 is SNHLY, CDR2 FYNNEI. The CDR3 length is 13 residues. CDR3 region: CATMAGENTEAFF. The CDR3, as DNA: TGTGCCACCATGGCCGGGGAGAACACTGAAGCTTTCTTT.

This clone was detected only a few times. The genes are TRBV7-9 and TRBJ1-6; the D gene is possibly TRBD1 (6 bases). The CDR3 length is 15 residues. Germline lookup yields CDR1 SEHNR and CDR2 FQNEAQ (reference sequence). Trimming left V 7 bases short and J 0 bases short, with 10 bases between. CDR3: CASTTDSSYNSPLHF. CDR3 nucleotides: TGTGCCAGCACGACGGACAGCTCCTATAATTCACCCCTCCACTTT.

The CDR3 reads CAATEWENSPLHF. The CDR3 DNA reads TGTGCCGCGACCGAATGGGAAAATTCACCCCTCCACTTT. The rearrangement links TRBV7-9 to TRBJ1-6; no reliable D call. The V and J ends lost 11 bases and 7 bases respectively, with 15 bases between them. This CDR3 is built from 13 residues. Germline CDR1 and CDR2: SEHNR and FQNEAQ (reference sequence).

The chain couples TRBV5-1 to TRBJ1-5; 7 bases are shared with TRBD1. V dropped 4 bases and J dropped 5; count of bases not matched to a gene: 9. CDR1 and CDR2 from the germline V gene are SGHRS and YFSETQ. This CDR3 contains 15 residues. CDR3 DNA sequence: TGCGCCAGCAGCCTGGGGACAGACGCCTATCAGCCCCAGCATTTT. Its translation: CASSLGTDAYQPQHF. The full variable domain, rest sourced from reference TRBV5-1 and TRBJ1-5, is KAGVTQTPRYLIKTRGQQVTLSCSPISGHRSVSWYQQTPGQGLQFLFEYFSETQRNKGNFPGRFSGRQFSNSRSEMNVSTLELGDSALYLCASSLGTDAYQPQHFGDGTRLSIL.

The rearrangement links TRBV2 to TRBJ2-2; no reliable D call. The CDR3 covers 14 residues. V was pared by 5 bases and J by 4 bases, with 11 bases between. Per germline, CDR1 SNHLY and CDR2 FYNNEI. CDR3 amino acids: CASSRATGTGELFF. As DNA, the CDR3 is TGTGCCAGCAGTCGTGCCACCGGCACCGGGGAGCTGTTTTTT.

The gene calls are TRBV27 and TRBJ2-2, with 14 bases that match TRBD2. Losses at the gene ends were 10 bases for V and 8 bases for J; bases not matched to a gene: 6. The CDR3 is 14 residues long. Germline V gives CDR1 MNHEY, CDR2 SMNVEV (reference sequence). The DNA of the CDR3 is TGTGCCACCCGACTAGCGGGGGGGAGGGGGGAGCTGTTTTTT. Encoded protein: CATRLAGGRGELFF.

This chain uses TRBV19 with TRBJ1-4; TRBD1 matches at 9 bases. The CDR3 length is 13 residues. Germline V gene sequence: CDR1 LNHDA, CDR2 SQIVND (reference sequence). V gave up 8 bases and J gave up 7 bases; unmatched junction bases: 5. The CDR3 protein is CASGQGRSEKLFF. The CDR3 DNA reads as TGTGCCAGTGGACAGGGGCGAAGTGAAAAACTGTTTTTT.

J is TRBJ2-2 and V is TRBV4-3; D call uncertain. Germline assignment: CDR1 LGHNA and CDR2 YSLEER. This CDR3 contains 16 residues. V dropped 0 bases and J dropped 6 bases, with 14 bases sitting between them. CDR3 bases: TGCGCCAGCAGCCAAGATGGCCTAGGACGGTCCGGGGAGCTGTTTTTT. Protein product: CASSQDGLGRSGELFF.

This chain connects TRBV6-5 to TRBJ1-1, with 8 bases fitting TRBD1. The junction had 13 bases not matched to a gene; V was cut back by 6 bases and J by 10 bases. CDR1 and CDR2 from the germline V gene are MNHEY and SVGAGI. CDR3 size: 14 residues. In DNA, the CDR3 is TGTGCCAGCAGGGGACAGGTTGCCCCGTTGGCAGCTTTCTTT. Its protein is CASRGQVAPLAAFF.

The rearrangement links TRBV7-9 to TRBJ1-1, with D hard to call. Germline CDR1 and CDR2: SEHNR and FQNEAQ (reference sequence). Trimming shortened V by 4 bases and J by 0 bases, and 12 bases separated the two germline ends. The CDR3 loop spans 15 amino acids. For the CDR3, the DNA is TGTGCCAGCAGCTCCTGGGCGGTCATGAACACTGAAGCTTTCTTT. Residues: CASSSWAVMNTEAFF.

Written as DNA, the CDR3 is TGTGCCAGCAGTGAATCCGGGGTTGCGACTTATGGCTACACCTTC. Protein: CASSESGVATYGYTF. This chain uses TRBV2 with TRBJ1-2; D uncertain. This CDR3 is 15 amino acids long. The V gene lost 2 bases and the J gene lost 5 bases, with 15 bases spanning the gap. Germline V CDR1 and CDR2: SNHLY, FYNNEI. The full variable domain, completed using reference TRBV2 and TRBJ1-2, is EPEVTQTPSHQVTQMGQEVILRCVPISNHLYFYWYRQILGQKVEFLVSFYNNEISEKSEIFDDQFSVERPDGSNFTLKIRSTKLEDSAMYFCASSESGVATYGYTFGSGTRLTVV.

This clone showed up just a few times. The chain employs TRBV11-2 and TRBJ2-1; maybe TRBD2 (6 bases). V gave up 2 bases and J gave up 0 bases, with 14 bases separating them. The CDR3 totals 17 residues. The germline V gene encodes CDR1 SGHAT and CDR2 FQNNGV. The CDR3 sequence is CASSLRPEGNSYNEQFF. The CDR3 region has the DNA TGTGCCAGCAGCTTAAGGCCGGAGGGGAACTCCTACAATGAGCAGTTCTTC.

About this clone itself: At the DNA level, this CDR3 is encoded by other sequences in the same sample as well. V usage is TRBV18 and J usage is TRBJ2-2; possibly TRBD1 for D (5 bases). The CDR3 sequence is 14 residues long. The V gene's germline CDR1 is KGHSH and CDR2 LQKENI. Between the trimmed V and J ends, which lost 0 bases and 6 bases, there was a span of 8 bases. The CDR3 is CASSPPGLAGELFF. In DNA form, the CDR3 reads TGTGCCAGCTCACCACCGGGGCTTGCCGGGGAGCTGTTTTTT.

The chain has TRBV4-2 and TRBJ1-4, with D unclear. With 4 bases removed from V and 5 bases from J, the gap between germline ends came to 17 bases. In germline, CDR1 is LGHNA, CDR2 YNFKEQ. The CDR3 is made up of 16 amino acids. CDR3 protein: CASSPRVDNKNEKLFF. As DNA, the CDR3 is TGTGCCAGCAGCCCCAGAGTTGACAACAAAAATGAAAAACTGTTTTTT.

The chain uses TRBV7-2 and TRBJ1-1; tentatively, D is TRBD1 (6 bases). The germline V and J ends were trimmed by 0 bases and 1 base, with 9 bases remaining between them. The CDR3 has 15 amino acids. Germline-derived CDR1 and CDR2 are SGHTA and FQGNSA. The CDR3: CASSLATGSNTEAFF. Here the CDR3 DNA reads TGTGCCAGCAGCTTAGCGACAGGCTCGAACACTGAAGCTTTCTTT.

The chain links TRBV24-1 to TRBJ2-1; D ambiguous. Per the germline V gene, CDR1 is KGHDR and CDR2 is SFDVKD. Trimming removed 3 bases at V and 6 bases at J, with 8 bases between. The length of the CDR3 is 13 residues. As DNA, the CDR3 is TGTGCCACCAGTGATGTTAGTAGCAATGAGCAGTTCTTC. Translating it yields CATSDVSSNEQFF.

This chain uses TRBV5-4 with TRBJ1-3; 10 nucleotides agree with TRBD1. Trimming at V came to 4 bases and at J to 4 bases, leaving 8 bases not matched to a gene. Germline V lookup: CDR1 SGHNT, CDR2 YYREEE (reference sequence). CDR3 size: 16 residues. CDR3 sequence (DNA): TGTGCCAGCAGCGTCGACAGGGGGCCTTTAGGAAACACCATATATTTT. Encoded protein: CASSVDRGPLGNTIYF. The full variable domain, completed using reference TRBV5-4 and TRBJ1-3, is ETGVTQSPTHLIKTRGQQVTLRCSSQSGHNTVSWYQQALGQGPQFIFQYYREEENGRGNFPPRFSGLQFPNYSSELNVNALELDDSALYLCASSVDRGPLGNTIYFGEGSWLTVV.

The chain recombines TRBV19 with TRBJ2-3; TRBD1 is a possible D gene (5 bases). The germline gives CDR1 LNHDA, CDR2 SQIVND (reference sequence). Between the trimmed V and J ends, which lost 7 bases and 2 bases, there was a span of 13 bases. CDR3 length: 14 residues. CDR3 nucleotide sequence: TGTGCCAGTAATAGGGGTAGAATCACAGATACGCAGTATTTT. This sequence encodes CASNRGRITDTQYF.

The rearrangement uses TRBV19 and TRBJ2-7; 8 bases map to TRBD2. Germline V gene lookup returns CDR1 LNHDA and CDR2 SQIVND (reference sequence). V was clipped by 1 base and J by 0 bases; unmatched bases: 2. The CDR3 runs 15 residues. CDR3 amino acids: CASSIVAGSSYEQYF. CDR3 sequence (DNA): TGTGCCAGTAGTATAGTAGCGGGGAGCTCCTACGAGCAGTACTTC. Drawing the rest from reference TRBV19 and TRBJ2-7, the complete variable domain is DGGITQSPKYLFRKEGQNVTLSCEQNLNHDAMYWYRQDPGQGLRLIYYSQIVNDFQKGDIAEGYSVSREKKESFPLTVTSAQKNPTAFYLCASSIVAGSSYEQYFGPGTRLTVT.

The chain employs TRBV15 and TRBJ2-2, with D perhaps assigned TRBD1 or TRBD2 (5 bases each). CDR1 and CDR2 from the germline V gene are LNHNV and YYDKDF (reference sequence). V lost 0 bases, J lost 8 bases, and 13 bases lay in between. The CDR3 totals 15 residues. CDR3 residues: CATSRDPGPPGELFF. CDR3 in DNA: TGTGCCACCAGCAGAGATCCGGGGCCCCCAGGGGAGCTGTTTTTT. The whole variable domain, filled in from reference TRBV15 and TRBJ2-2, reads DAMVIQNPRYQVTQFGKPVTLSCSQTLNHNVMYWYQQKSSQAPKLLFHYYDKDFNNEADTPDNFQSRRPNTSFCFLDIRSPGLGDTAMYLCATSRDPGPPGELFFGEGSRLTVL.

The chain employs TRBV3-1 (or the pseudogene TRBV3-2) and TRBJ2-2, with D unresolved. CDR1 LGHDT and CDR2 YNNKEL come from the germline V gene (reference sequence). The V gene lost 4 bases and the J gene lost 4 bases, with 7 bases spanning the gap. The CDR3 has 13 amino acids. Written as DNA, the CDR3 is TGTGCCAGCAGCCTACGGAGCACCGGGGAGCTGTTTTTT. The encoded protein is CASSLRSTGELFF.

This chain uses TRBV2 with TRBJ2-2; 7 positions match TRBD2. V lost 10 bases to trimming and J lost 5 bases; unmatched junction nucleotides: 10. CDR3 length: 14 residues. Germline values: CDR1 SNHLY, CDR2 FYNNEI. The CDR3 region is CATPRAGHTGELFF. CDR3 nucleotides: TGTGCCACCCCTCGAGCGGGGCATACCGGGGAGCTGTTTTTT.

This sequence joins TRBV9 and TRBJ2-1; 9 positions agree with TRBD1. Germline lookup yields CDR1 SGDLS and CDR2 YYNGEE. The CDR3 has 17 amino acids. Germline trimming cut 3 bases from V and 0 bases from J; bases unmatched to any gene: 7. The CDR3 protein is CASSDPGQGSSYNEQFF. The CDR3 nucleotides are TGTGCCAGCAGCGACCCGGGACAGGGCAGCTCCTACAATGAGCAGTTCTTC.

The chain links TRBV5-4 to TRBJ2-5; possibly TRBD2 for D (5 bases). V was pared by 0 bases and J by 5 bases, with 14 bases between. The CDR3 covers 15 residues. The germline V gene has CDR1 SGHNT and CDR2 YYREEE (reference sequence). CDR3 sequence: CASSLVATGMETQYF. The CDR3 bases are TGTGCCAGCAGCTTGGTCGCGACCGGGATGGAGACCCAGTACTTC.

This CDR3 reads CASSLQVRGTEAFF. The CDR3 coding sequence is TGCGCCAGCAGCCTGCAGGTCAGGGGCACTGAAGCTTTCTTT. The rearrangement joins TRBV4-3 to TRBJ1-1, with D possibly matching TRBD1 (6 bases). Germline V gives CDR1 LGHNA, CDR2 YSLEER. The CDR3 is made up of 14 amino acids. Trimming took 4 bases from V and 4 from J, leaving 13 bases between them.